The clone carrying this T cell receptor (beta chain) has a count of ten or more. This entry comes from a study of blood T cell repertoires in COVID-19. In the study overall: Researchers got acute and convalescent COVID-19 samples from the United States, Italy and Spain. From T cells, B-cell-depleted T cells, or PBMCs came the material, which was cDNA or gDNA.

Clones were read by immunoSEQ multiplex PCR, and TCRdb kept only the in-frame ones, dropping some. The data show approximately 210,000 clones, roughly 82% seen once. This CDR3 has 10 amino acids. Trimming pared 7 bases from V and 3 bases from J, leaving 6 bases between. Germline V gene data show CDR1 as GTSNPN and CDR2 as SVGIG (reference sequence). The rearrangement joins TRBV30 to TRBJ1-2; D not certain. The clonotype comes from a middle-aged man who had recovered from COVID-19. Specimen: PBMCs or T cells enriched from blood (not recorded which). The CDR3 coding sequence is TGTGCCTTCCAGGACTATGGCTACACCTTC. This sequence encodes CAFQDYGYTF. Variable domain in full (rest from reference TRBV30 and TRBJ1-2): SQTIHQWPATLVQPVGSPLSLECTVEGTSNPNLYWYRQAAGRGLQLLFYSVGIGQISSEVPQNLSASRPQDRQFILSSKKLLLSDSGFYLCAFQDYGYTFGSGTRLTVV.